Following are 24 T cell receptor beta chains from one sample sequenced in a study of graft-versus-host responses after intestinal transplantation. Clones were sequenced by immunoSEQ multiplex PCR, and TCRdb holds only the in-frame ones, with some missing. The data show over 15,000 clones, with over 70% seen just once and about 6.3% held by the top ten. The specimen comprised PBMCs, sampled 110 days after intestinal transplant. The receptors shown here come from a human patient who received an intestinal transplant, so some T cells may come from the graft donor.

The gene calls are TRBV29-1 and TRBJ2-7, with 9 bases matching TRBD1. Trimming cost V 0 bases and J 3 bases; bases outside gene matches: 3. Germline-derived CDR1 and CDR2 are SQVTM and ANQGSEA. CDR3 length: 14 amino acids. The CDR3 nucleotides read TGCAGCGTTGAAGAGGACAGGGGAAACTACGAGCAGTACTTC. It encodes CSVEEDRGNYEQYF.

The chain is built from TRBV5-4 and TRBJ2-1, with D uncertain. Germline V CDR1 and CDR2: SGHNT, YYREEE (reference sequence). The CDR3 length is 15 residues. The V end was cut by 4 bases, the J end by 5 bases, with 16 bases between. CDR3 sequence: CASSPALLTNNEQFF. CDR3 nucleotides: TGTGCCAGCAGCCCGGCGTTATTGACCAACAATGAGCAGTTCTTC.

This chain uses TRBV5-3 with TRBJ1-3; D unclear. TRBV5-3 is marked as an open reading frame, function uncertain. The V end was cut by 8 bases, the J end by 2 bases, with 11 bases between. CDR3 size: 13 residues. CDR3 loop: CASRPPAGNTIYF. In DNA, the CDR3 is TGTGCCAGCAGACCCCCAGCTGGAAACACCATATATTTT.

The genes are TRBV6-7 and TRBJ1-2; D is perhaps TRBD1 (5 bases). TRBV6-7 is an ORF for which the function is uncertain. There are 14 residues in the CDR3. V gave up 0 bases and J gave up 6 bases, with 11 bases separating them. The CDR3 reads CASSYSRQGHGYTF. In nucleotides, the CDR3 is TGTGCCAGCAGTTACTCGCGGCAGGGCCATGGCTACACCTTC.

The chain employs TRBV9 and TRBJ2-7; D not resolved. With 0 bases removed from V and 0 bases from J, the gap between germline ends came to 4 bases. CDR3 size: 13 residues. CDR1 is SGDLS and CDR2 is YYNGEE in the germline V gene. The CDR3: CASSVDSSYEQYF. DNA for the CDR3: TGTGCCAGCAGCGTAGACAGCTCCTACGAGCAGTACTTC.

The chain couples TRBV9 to TRBJ2-7, with 8 bases identical to TRBD2. CDR1 and CDR2 (germline): SGDLS, YYNGEE. The CDR3 is 15 amino acids. The J segment lost 2 bases and the V segment lost 2 bases, leaving 6 bases of the junction unmatched. CDR3 in amino acids: CASSVATSGPYEQYF. The CDR3 DNA reads as TGTGCCAGCAGCGTTGCCACTAGCGGACCCTACGAGCAGTACTTC.

This rearrangement joins TRBV9 to TRBJ2-7; D gene ambiguous. Deletions cut 0 bases from V and 5 bases from J, with 15 bases between. Per germline, CDR1 SGDLS and CDR2 YYNGEE. The length of the CDR3 is 15 residues. The CDR3, as DNA: TGTGCCAGCAGCGTAGAAGGCCAAGAGAAAGACGAGCAGTACTTC. It is translated as CASSVEGQEKDEQYF.

This sequence joins TRBV6-1 and TRBJ1-2; the D is unclear. From germline, CDR1 is MNHNS and CDR2 SASEGT. Between the trimmed V and J ends, which lost 2 bases and 4 bases, there was a span of 8 bases. The length of the CDR3 is 13 residues. The CDR3 loop is CASSEQGIYGYTF. The CDR3 coding sequence is TGTGCCAGCAGTGAACAAGGCATCTATGGCTACACCTTC.

The rearrangement links TRBV15 to TRBJ2-7, with TRBD2 identical over 8 bases. The germline V gene has CDR1 LNHNV and CDR2 YYDKDF (reference sequence). V was pared by 5 bases and J by 2 bases, with 8 bases of the junction left unmatched. This CDR3 has 15 amino acids. The CDR3 DNA sequence: TGTGCCACCAGCGGCTTCGGGGGGGCGGCCTACGAGCAGTACTTC. Its translation is CATSGFGGAAYEQYF.

V and J are TRBV28 and TRBJ2-7; a weak D match, TRBD1 (5 bases). There are 13 residues in the CDR3. V was cut by 6 bases and J by 3 bases, with 12 bases left in between. Germline CDR1 and CDR2: MDHEN and SYDVKM. CDR3 residues: CASRGDSRYEQYF. The CDR3, as DNA: TGTGCCAGCAGAGGAGACAGCCGCTACGAGCAGTACTTC.

This clone was seen only a few times. The chain carries TRBV9 and TRBJ2-2; D is ambiguous. The V end lost 3 bases, the J end lost 0 bases, and 0 bases lay between the germline ends. The germline V gene has CDR1 SGDLS and CDR2 YYNGEE. This CDR3 region has 12 residues. The CDR3 nucleotides read TGTGCCAGCAGCGCGAACACCGGGGAGCTGTTTTTT. It translates to CASSANTGELFF.

The V and J genes are TRBV28 and TRBJ1-3; 10 bases align to TRBD1. There are 16 residues in the CDR3. Germline V gene lookup returns CDR1 MDHEN and CDR2 SYDVKM. J gave up 5 bases and V 5 bases, and 9 bases lay outside the gene matches. The CDR3 region is CASSTPGQGTRNTIYF. The CDR3 DNA is TGTGCCAGCAGTACCCCGGGACAGGGGACAAGAAACACCATATATTTT.

The chain has TRBV10-3 and TRBJ2-1; TRBD1 aligns across 10 bases. Germline trimming cut 9 bases from V and 4 bases from J; bases unmatched to any gene: 6. Germline V lookup: CDR1 ENHRY, CDR2 SYGVKD. The CDR3 loop spans 14 amino acids. The DNA of the CDR3 is TGTGCCATGAAGTTGGGACAGGGGTACAATGAGCAGTTCTTC. Translating gives CAMKLGQGYNEQFF.

V usage is TRBV18 and J usage is TRBJ1-5; D is uncertain. CDR1 is KGHSH, CDR2 LQKENI, per germline. Trimming cost V 3 bases and J 8 bases, with 8 bases left between them. The CDR3 spans 12 residues. CDR3: CASSPGGEPQHF. The DNA for the CDR3 is TGTGCCAGCTCACCTGGTGGGGAGCCCCAGCATTTT.

The count of this clone is one. The gene calls are TRBV19 and TRBJ2-3; 9 bases are shared with TRBD2. Trimming cost V 5 bases and J 3 bases; bases outside gene matches: 6. Germline loops: CDR1 LNHDA, CDR2 SQIVND (reference sequence). The CDR3 loop spans 15 amino acids. The CDR3 spells CASSHSGSETDTQYF. The CDR3 nucleotides are TGTGCCAGTAGTCATAGCGGGAGCGAGACAGATACGCAGTATTTT.

V gene TRBV27 combines with J gene TRBJ1-2, with D uncertain. V was cut by 5 bases and J by 4 bases, with 11 bases left in between. Germline lookup yields CDR1 MNHEY and CDR2 SMNVEV (reference sequence). The CDR3 contains 13 residues. The CDR3 DNA follows: TGTGCCAGCAGTCCTTTCGGGTTCTATGGCTACACCTTC. Its translation: CASSPFGFYGYTF.

The chain recombines TRBV7-6 with TRBJ2-3; a weak D match, TRBD2 (5 bases). CDR1 and CDR2 from the germline V gene are SGHVS and FNYEAQ. The CDR3 spans 19 residues. V was clipped by 5 bases and J by 2 bases, with 26 bases between them. CDR3 DNA: TGTGCCAGCAGCCAAGTAGAGGGCCTGAGTCGCCTTTACACAGATACGCAGTATTTT. This gives the protein CASSQVEGLSRLYTDTQYF. Combining the CDR3 with reference TRBV7-6 and TRBJ2-3 gives the whole variable domain GAGVSQSPRYKVTKRGQDVALRCDPISGHVSLYWYRQALGQGPEFLTYFNYEAQQDKSGLPNDRFSAERPEGSISTLTIQRTEQRDSAMYRCASSQVEGLSRLYTDTQYFGPGTRLTVL.

The chain is built from TRBV7-3 and TRBJ1-5; possibly TRBD1 for D (5 bases). The CDR3 consists of 15 residues. Germline-derived CDR1 and CDR2 are SGHTA and FQGTGA. The V end lost 1 base, the J end lost 3 bases, and 10 bases lay between the germline ends. The CDR3 reads CASSLIGATNQPQHF. Written as DNA, the CDR3 is TGTGCCAGCAGCTTAATAGGGGCCACCAATCAGCCCCAGCATTTT.

The gene calls are TRBV28 and TRBJ1-6; D is unclear. There are 15 residues in the CDR3. Germline V gene sequence: CDR1 MDHEN, CDR2 SYDVKM. V was shortened by 4 bases and J by 8 bases, with 15 bases between the two germline ends. The CDR3 region has the DNA TGTGCCAGCAGTTCACTTCCCGCCAAGGATTCACCCCTCCACTTT. It specifies CASSSLPAKDSPLHF.

The chain links TRBV7-2 to TRBJ2-7; TRBD2 aligns across 8 bases. Per the germline V gene, CDR1 is SGHTA and CDR2 is FQGNSA. The CDR3 sequence is 15 residues long. Unmatched junction bases numbered 7, after V lost 4 bases and J lost 2 bases. The CDR3 sequence: CASSSAGTRAYEQYF. CDR3 DNA: TGTGCCAGCAGCTCGGCCGGGACTAGAGCCTACGAGCAGTACTTC. The full variable domain, rest sourced from reference TRBV7-2 and TRBJ2-7, is GAGVSQSPSNKVTEKGKDVELRCDPISGHTALYWYRQSLGQGLEFLIYFQGNSAPDKSGLPSDRFSAERTGGSVSTLTIQRTQQEDSAVYLCASSSAGTRAYEQYFGPGTRLTVT.

This chain joins TRBV28 and TRBJ1-5, with D uncertain. Germline V gives CDR1 MDHEN, CDR2 SYDVKM. This CDR3 comprises 15 residues. The V end was cut by 3 bases, the J end by 1 base, with 10 bases between. Here the CDR3 reads CASSLGEGSNQPQHF. In DNA form, the CDR3 reads TGTGCCAGCAGTTTGGGTGAAGGGAGCAATCAGCCCCAGCATTTT.

This rearrangement joins TRBV9 to TRBJ2-1; D gene uncertain. CDR3 length equals 14 residues. Trimming left V 0 bases short and J 7 bases short, with 11 bases between. CDR1 is SGDLS and CDR2 is YYNGEE in the germline V gene. The CDR3 loop reads CASSVVPGGNEQFF. The CDR3 nucleotides read TGTGCCAGCAGCGTAGTCCCAGGCGGTAATGAGCAGTTCTTC.

This chain connects TRBV7-9 to TRBJ2-6, with TRBD1 as a possible D gene (6 bases). The V end lost 5 bases, the J end lost 1 base, and 18 bases lay between the germline ends. CDR3 size: 18 residues. Germline V gives CDR1 SEHNR, CDR2 FQNEAQ (reference sequence). The CDR3 loop is CASSPRSGTISGANVLTF. The DNA for the CDR3 is TGTGCCAGCAGCCCCCGTTCCGGGACAATTTCTGGGGCCAACGTCCTGACTTTC.

The chain uses TRBV28 and TRBJ1-2; perhaps TRBD1 as D (5 bases). Germline V CDR1 and CDR2: MDHEN, SYDVKM. The V and J ends lost 5 bases and 0 bases respectively, with 7 bases between them. This CDR3 contains 13 residues. CDR3 in amino acids: CASSTTANYGYTF. CDR3 DNA: TGTGCCAGCAGTACGACAGCTAACTATGGCTACACCTTC.